These T cell receptor beta chains were read from a single sample in a study of T cell responses to AZD1222 COVID-19 vaccine. Produced via immunoSEQ multiplex PCR; TCRdb's table is partial and in-frame only. The sample holds roughly 110,000 clones, less than 95% seen once. Sequenced here: peripheral blood, sampled 28 days after the second AZD1222 dose. These receptors were collected from an adult who received the AZD1222 COVID-19 vaccine. Each CDR3 is given with its conserved first and last residue. The order of the fields is V gene, J gene, CDR3 protein.

V: TRBV7-9; J: TRBJ2-7; CDR3: CASSLAGTTIWYEQYF
V: TRBV7-9; J: TRBJ1-3; CDR3: CASSPPAEGTWGTIYF
V: TRBV7-8; J: TRBJ1-2; CDR3: CASSPYPGNYGYTF
V: TRBV4-1; J: TRBJ1-2; CDR3: CASSPRDRAHDYTF
V: TRBV6-5; J: TRBJ1-6; CDR3: CASSPEDNSPLHF
V: TRBV5-5; J: TRBJ1-4; CDR3: CASSFSGPGQLNEKLFF
V: TRBV7-2; J: TRBJ2-1; CDR3: CASSSLVGDNEQFF
V: TRBV6-6; J: TRBJ1-4; CDR3: CASTEGSRRVKLFF
V: TRBV6-5; J: TRBJ2-7; CDR3: CASMDRVFFEQYF
V: TRBV18; J: TRBJ2-7; CDR3: CASSPLGGAYEQYF
V: TRBV5-1; J: TRBJ2-7; CDR3: CASSLEDSYEQYF
V: TRBV4-1; J: TRBJ2-1; CDR3: CASSQDHGRGSYNEQFF
V: TRBV4-2; J: TRBJ1-5; CDR3: CASSQDRGQGGQPQHF
V: TRBV2; J: TRBJ1-6; CDR3: CASTLGLWNSPLHF
V: TRBV7-9; J: TRBJ1-3; CDR3: CASSTGTGINTIYF
V: TRBV6-2/TRBV6-3; J: TRBJ2-5; CDR3: CASSYGLSGETQYF
V: TRBV18; J: TRBJ2-5; CDR3: CASTPSPGLGETQYF
V: TRBV6-4; J: TRBJ2-2; CDR3: CATRSSGGVKLFF
V: TRBV12-3/TRBV12-4; J: TRBJ2-7; CDR3: CASSFAALDEQYF
V: TRBV7-2; J: TRBJ1-6; CDR3: CASSLAANSPLHF
V: TRBV7-2; J: TRBJ1-6; CDR3: CASSLTAHYNSPLHF
V: TRBV27; J: TRBJ2-1; CDR3: CASSLRGRQINEQFF
V: TRBV7-9; J: TRBJ1-1; CDR3: CASSTRTDTEAFF
V: TRBV11-3; J: TRBJ2-2; CDR3: CASSITGATGELFF
V: TRBV3-1/TRBV3-2; J: TRBJ2-7; CDR3: CASSQTRWYEQYF
V: TRBV12-3/TRBV12-4; J: TRBJ1-1; CDR3: CASSLRGRVLAFF
V: TRBV7-2; J: TRBJ1-6; CDR3: CASSPTGGAGSPLHF
V: TRBV24-1; J: TRBJ2-3; CDR3: CATSRTGDNTDTQYF
V: TRBV9; J: TRBJ2-3; CDR3: CASSRSGGRAFTDTQYF
V: TRBV6-5; J: TRBJ1-5; CDR3: CASRGGAEPQHF
V: TRBV19; J: TRBJ2-7; CDR3: CASSIPRSGRPSSYEQYF
V: TRBV9; J: TRBJ1-1; CDR3: CASSAGAGAEAFF
V: TRBV2; J: TRBJ1-5; CDR3: CASSERPGYQPQHF
V: TRBV5-1; J: TRBJ2-5; CDR3: CASRGLGETQYF
V: TRBV12-3/TRBV12-4; J: TRBJ2-1; CDR3: CASSLGLPNEQFF
V: TRBV2; J: TRBJ1-5; CDR3: CASGGQLTSPQHF
V: TRBV5-4; J: TRBJ2-1; CDR3: CASSSDSASYNEQFF
V: TRBV6-2/TRBV6-3; J: TRBJ1-2; CDR3: CASRPPDWNYGYTF
V: TRBV10-3; J: TRBJ2-7; CDR3: CAIRDRGYEQYF
V: TRBV7-2; J: TRBJ1-6; CDR3: CASSPRTRANSPLHF
V: TRBV3-1/TRBV3-2; J: TRBJ2-5; CDR3: CASSQATSGIKETQYF
V: TRBV6-4; J: TRBJ2-1; CDR3: CASSDSSRGPSNEQFF
V: TRBV15; J: TRBJ2-1; CDR3: CATRTSGGLPQFF
V: TRBV6-5; J: TRBJ2-6; CDR3: CASIVSGSGANVLTF
V: TRBV29-1; J: TRBJ1-1; CDR3: CSVGQNTEAFF
V: TRBV10-2; J: TRBJ1-1; CDR3: CATVGGEYTEAFF
V: TRBV3-1/TRBV3-2; J: TRBJ1-1; CDR3: CASSPEGGDTEAFF
V: TRBV29-1; J: TRBJ2-2; CDR3: CSVWDLGELFF
V: TRBV5-6; J: TRBJ2-5; CDR3: CASRGVGETQYF
V: TRBV27; J: TRBJ1-6; CDR3: CASSWGTEGSSPLHF
V: TRBV11-2; J: TRBJ2-3; CDR3: CASSLGDRYLGDTQYF
V: TRBV7-3; J: TRBJ2-5; CDR3: CASSPDRGGETQYF
V: TRBV6-2/TRBV6-3; J: TRBJ1-5; CDR3: CASSDPGTGPQPQHF
V: TRBV7-6; J: TRBJ2-7; CDR3: CASSLSASSSYEQYF
V: TRBV7-3; J: TRBJ2-6; CDR3: CASSWTGANVLTF
V: TRBV6-6; J: TRBJ1-2; CDR3: CASSQQGYYGYTF
V: TRBV19; J: TRBJ1-2; CDR3: CASSSETTGGYGYTF
V: TRBV19; J: TRBJ1-1; CDR3: CASSSQGAGGNTEAFF
V: TRBV11-2; J: TRBJ2-7; CDR3: CASSLRVRYEQYF